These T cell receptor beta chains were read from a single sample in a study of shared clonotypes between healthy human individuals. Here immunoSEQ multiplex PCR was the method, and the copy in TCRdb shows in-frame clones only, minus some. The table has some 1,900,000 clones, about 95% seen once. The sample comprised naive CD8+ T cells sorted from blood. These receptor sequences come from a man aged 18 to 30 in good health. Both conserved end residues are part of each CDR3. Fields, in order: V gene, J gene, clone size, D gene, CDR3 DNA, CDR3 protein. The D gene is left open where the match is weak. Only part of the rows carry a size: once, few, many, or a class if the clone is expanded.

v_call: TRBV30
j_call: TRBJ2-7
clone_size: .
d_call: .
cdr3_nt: TGTGCCTGGGGAGTAGCTGGCGAGCAGTACTTC
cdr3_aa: CAWGVAGEQYF

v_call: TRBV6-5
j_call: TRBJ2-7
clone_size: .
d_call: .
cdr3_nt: TGTGCCAGCAGTTATTCGGCGGGGTTGATCGAGCAGTACTTC
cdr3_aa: CASSYSAGLIEQYF

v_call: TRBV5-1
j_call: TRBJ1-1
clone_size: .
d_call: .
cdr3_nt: TGCGCCAGCAGCTTGGAGGGTGGGCTCGGCACTGAAGCTTTCTTT
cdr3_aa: CASSLEGGLGTEAFF

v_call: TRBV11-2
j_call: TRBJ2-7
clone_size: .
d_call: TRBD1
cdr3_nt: TGTGCCAGCAGCTCAGGGACAGCGTACGGGCAGTACTTC
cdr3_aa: CASSSGTAYGQYF

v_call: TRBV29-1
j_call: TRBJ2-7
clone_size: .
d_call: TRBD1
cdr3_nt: TGCAGCGTCTTGGACAGGGGGGAGCAGTACTTC
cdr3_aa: CSVLDRGEQYF

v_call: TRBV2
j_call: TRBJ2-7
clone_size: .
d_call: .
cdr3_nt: TGTGCCAGCAGTGGATGGCCTAGTTCCGAGCAGTACTTC
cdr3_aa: CASSGWPSSEQYF

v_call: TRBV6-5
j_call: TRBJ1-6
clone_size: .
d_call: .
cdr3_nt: TGTGCCAGCAGTTACTCATTGGGGGATCTTAATTCACCCCTCCACTTT
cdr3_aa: CASSYSLGDLNSPLHF

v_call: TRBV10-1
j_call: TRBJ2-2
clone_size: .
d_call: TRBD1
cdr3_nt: TGCGCCAGCAGTGGAGGGACAGGAGGGACCGGGGAGCTGTTTTTT
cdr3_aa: CASSGGTGGTGELFF

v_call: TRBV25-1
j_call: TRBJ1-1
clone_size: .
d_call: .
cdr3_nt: TGTGCCAGCAGTGCACAACTGAACACTGAAGCTTTCTTT
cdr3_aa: CASSAQLNTEAFF

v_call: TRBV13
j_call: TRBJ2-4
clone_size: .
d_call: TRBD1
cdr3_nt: TGTGCCAGCAGCTCCCCGGACAGGGCGAGGGACATTCAGTACTTC
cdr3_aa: CASSSPDRARDIQYF

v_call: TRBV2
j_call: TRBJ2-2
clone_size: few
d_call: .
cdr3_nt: TGTGCCAGGGAGGGTGGTAGCGGGGAGCTGTTTTTT
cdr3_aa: CAREGGSGELFF

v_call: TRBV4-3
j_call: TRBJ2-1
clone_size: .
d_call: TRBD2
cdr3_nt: TGCGCCAGCAGCCAAGATCAACCGGGACTAGCGGGAGTAGAGCAGTTCTTC
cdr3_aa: CASSQDQPGLAGVEQFF

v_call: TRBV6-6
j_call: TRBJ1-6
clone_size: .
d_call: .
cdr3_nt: TGTGCCAGCAGTTACATCCAGGGCGAGAATTCACCCCTCCACTTT
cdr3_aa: CASSYIQGENSPLHF

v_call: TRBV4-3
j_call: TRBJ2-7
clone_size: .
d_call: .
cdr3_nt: TGCGCCAGCAGCCAAGACAGGGTTGGCGAGCAGTACTTC
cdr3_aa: CASSQDRVGEQYF

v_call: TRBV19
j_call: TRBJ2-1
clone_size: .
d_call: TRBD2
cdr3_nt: TGTGCCAGTAGTTCCAGGGCCTCTAGCGGGGGGATTTACAATGAGCAGTTCTTC
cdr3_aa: CASSSRASSGGIYNEQFF

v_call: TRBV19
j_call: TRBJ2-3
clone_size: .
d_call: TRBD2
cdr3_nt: TGTGCCAGTAGTCCCCAGGCGGGAGGTTTTGTAGATACGCAGTATTTT
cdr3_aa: CASSPQAGGFVDTQYF

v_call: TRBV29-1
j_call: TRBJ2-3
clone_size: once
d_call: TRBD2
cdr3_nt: TGCAGCGTTGAAGGGGGCGGGAGAGCTGCAGATACGCAGTATTTT
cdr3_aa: CSVEGGGRAADTQYF

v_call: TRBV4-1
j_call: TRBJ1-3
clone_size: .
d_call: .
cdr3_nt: TGCGCCAGCAGCCAAGATTGGCCAGGGGAGAGCTCTGGAAACACCATATATTTT
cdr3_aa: CASSQDWPGESSGNTIYF

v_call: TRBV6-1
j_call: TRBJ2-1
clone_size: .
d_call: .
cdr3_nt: TGTGCCAGCAGTGAATCCTGGGATACCTACAATGAGCAGTTCTTC
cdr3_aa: CASSESWDTYNEQFF

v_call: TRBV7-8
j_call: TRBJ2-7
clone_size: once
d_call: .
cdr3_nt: TGTGCCAGCAGCCAAGACTTAAAACTCCTCACCTACGAGCAGTACTTC
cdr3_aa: CASSQDLKLLTYEQYF

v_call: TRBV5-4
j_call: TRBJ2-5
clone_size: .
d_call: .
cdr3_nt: TGTGCCAGCGGGGGGGAGACCCAGTACTTC
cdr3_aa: CASGGETQYF

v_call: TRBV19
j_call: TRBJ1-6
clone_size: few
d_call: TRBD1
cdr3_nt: TGTGCCAGTAGACCGGACAGGGGACTTTCACCCCTCCACTTT
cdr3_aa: CASRPDRGLSPLHF

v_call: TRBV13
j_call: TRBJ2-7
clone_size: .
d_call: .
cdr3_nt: TGTGCCAGCAGCAACGCTTACGAGCAGTACTTC
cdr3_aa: CASSNAYEQYF

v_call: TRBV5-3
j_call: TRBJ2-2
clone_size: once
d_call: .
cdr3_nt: TGTGCCAGAAGCTTGGGGCCCGGGTATTATACCGGGGAGCTGTTTTTT
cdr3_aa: CARSLGPGYYTGELFF

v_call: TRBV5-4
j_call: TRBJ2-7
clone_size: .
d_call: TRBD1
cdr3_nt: TGTGCCAGCAGCCGCCCCGGGACAGGCGGCGAAGAGCAGTACTTC
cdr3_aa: CASSRPGTGGEEQYF

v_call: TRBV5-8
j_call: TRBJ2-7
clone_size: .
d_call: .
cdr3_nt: TGTGCCAGCAGCTTGCCCGGCGACTACGAGCAGTACTTC
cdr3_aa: CASSLPGDYEQYF

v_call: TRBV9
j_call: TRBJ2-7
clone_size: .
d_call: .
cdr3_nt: TGTGCCAGCAGCCCAGATGGGGGACCTTTTTCCTACGAGCAGTACTTC
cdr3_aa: CASSPDGGPFSYEQYF

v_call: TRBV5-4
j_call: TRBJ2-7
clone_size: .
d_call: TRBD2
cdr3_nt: TGTGCCAGCAGCTTTTTCCCTAGCGGGGGCATCTACGAGCAGTACTTC
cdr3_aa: CASSFFPSGGIYEQYF

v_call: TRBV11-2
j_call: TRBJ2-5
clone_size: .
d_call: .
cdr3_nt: TGTGCCAGCAGCCTGGCAACAGAAGAAGAGACCCAGTACTTC
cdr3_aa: CASSLATEEETQYF

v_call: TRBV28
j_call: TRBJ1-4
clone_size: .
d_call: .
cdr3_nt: TGTGCCAGCAGTTTATTTGAGGGGGAGAATGAAAAACTGTTTTTT
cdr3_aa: CASSLFEGENEKLFF

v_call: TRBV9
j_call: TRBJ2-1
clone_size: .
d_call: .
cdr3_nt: TGTGCCAGCAGCGTAGTTAGTAGCTCCTACAATGAGCAGTTCTTC
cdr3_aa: CASSVVSSSYNEQFF

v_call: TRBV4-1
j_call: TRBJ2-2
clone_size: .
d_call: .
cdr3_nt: TGCGCCAGCAGCCAAGAAGCACCCGGGACCACGAACACCGGGGAGCTGTTTTTT
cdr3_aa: CASSQEAPGTTNTGELFF

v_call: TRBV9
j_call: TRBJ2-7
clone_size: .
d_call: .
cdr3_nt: TGTGCCAGCAGCGTAGCGGGTATCAACGAGCAGTACTTC
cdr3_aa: CASSVAGINEQYF

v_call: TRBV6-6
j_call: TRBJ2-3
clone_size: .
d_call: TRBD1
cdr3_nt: TGTGCCAGCAGTCCCGGACAGGGTCTCTCAGATACGCAGTATTTT
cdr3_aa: CASSPGQGLSDTQYF

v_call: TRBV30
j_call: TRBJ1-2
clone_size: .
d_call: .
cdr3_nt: TGTGCCTGGAGTGTCGGGACGGCCTATGGCTACACCTTC
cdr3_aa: CAWSVGTAYGYTF

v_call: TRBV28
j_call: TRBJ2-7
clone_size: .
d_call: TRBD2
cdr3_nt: TGTGCCAGCAGTTTCTCGGGACTAGCGGGCTACGAGCAGTACTTC
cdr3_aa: CASSFSGLAGYEQYF

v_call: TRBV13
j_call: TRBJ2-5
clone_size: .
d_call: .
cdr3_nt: TGTGCCAGCAGCTTAGTTGGGGGAATGCTCACAGCACAAGAGACCCAGTACTTC
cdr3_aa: CASSLVGGMLTAQETQYF

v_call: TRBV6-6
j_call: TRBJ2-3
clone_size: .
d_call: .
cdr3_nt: TGTGCCACTCAGACTGCCGATACGCAGTATTTT
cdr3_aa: CATQTADTQYF

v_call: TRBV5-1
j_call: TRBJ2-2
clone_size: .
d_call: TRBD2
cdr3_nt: TGCGCCAGCAGCTCAGGACTAGCGGGCCACACCGGGGAGCTGTTTTTT
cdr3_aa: CASSSGLAGHTGELFF

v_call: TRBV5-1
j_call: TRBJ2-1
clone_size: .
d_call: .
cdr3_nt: TGCGCCAGCAGTGCGTGGCTACACAATGAGCAGTTCTTC
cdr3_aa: CASSAWLHNEQFF

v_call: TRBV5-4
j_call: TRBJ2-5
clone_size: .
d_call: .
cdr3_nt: TGTGCCAGCAGCTTGGGCGTCAAGACCCAGTACTTC
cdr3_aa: CASSLGVKTQYF

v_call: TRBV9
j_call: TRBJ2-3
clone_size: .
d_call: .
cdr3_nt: TGTGCCAGCAGCGTATACGGTAGCACAGATACGCAGTATTTT
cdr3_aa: CASSVYGSTDTQYF

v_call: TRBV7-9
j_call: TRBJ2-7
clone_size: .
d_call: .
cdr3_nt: TGTGCCAGCAGCCCTCTCGGGGGCGAGCAGTACTTC
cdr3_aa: CASSPLGGEQYF

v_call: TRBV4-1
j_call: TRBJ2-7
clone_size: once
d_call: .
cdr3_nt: TGCGCCAGCACCGGCGAGACCTACGAGCAGTACTTC
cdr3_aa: CASTGETYEQYF

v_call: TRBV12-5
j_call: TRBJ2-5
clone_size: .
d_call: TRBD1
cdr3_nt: TGTGCTAGTGGTTTGGTGCCGGGACAGGAGTGGACCCAGTACTTC
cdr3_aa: CASGLVPGQEWTQYF

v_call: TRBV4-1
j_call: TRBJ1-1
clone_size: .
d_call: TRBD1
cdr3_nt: TGCGCCAGCAGCACGCATGTGGGGACAGGGAACACTGAAGCTTTCTTT
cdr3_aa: CASSTHVGTGNTEAFF

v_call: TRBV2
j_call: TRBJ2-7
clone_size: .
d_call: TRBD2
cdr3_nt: TGTGCCAGCAGTGTTATCTGGGGACTAGCGGGAGTATCTGAATCCTACGAGCAGTACTTC
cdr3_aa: CASSVIWGLAGVSESYEQYF

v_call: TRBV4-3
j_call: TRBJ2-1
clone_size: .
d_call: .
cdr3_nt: TGCGCCAGCAGCCAAGAGGAGACAGCCTACAATGAGCAGTTCTTC
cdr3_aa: CASSQEETAYNEQFF

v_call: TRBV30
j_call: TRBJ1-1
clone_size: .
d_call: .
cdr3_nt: TGTGCCTGGTATAAAGAGGAGAACACTGAAGCTTTCTTT
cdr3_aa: CAWYKEENTEAFF

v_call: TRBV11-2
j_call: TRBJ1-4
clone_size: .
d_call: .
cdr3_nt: TGTGCCAGCAGCTTGATTGTTGCCGCCGGACTGTTTTTT
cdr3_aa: CASSLIVAAGLFF

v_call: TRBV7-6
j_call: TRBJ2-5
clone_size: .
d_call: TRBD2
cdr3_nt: TGTGCCAGCAGCTTAGAATCGACTAGCGGAGAGACCCAGTACTTC
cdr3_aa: CASSLESTSGETQYF

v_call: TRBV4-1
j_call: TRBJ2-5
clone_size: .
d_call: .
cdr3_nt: TGCGCCAGCAGCCAAGATGCCGAGGAGACCCAGTACTTC
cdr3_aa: CASSQDAEETQYF

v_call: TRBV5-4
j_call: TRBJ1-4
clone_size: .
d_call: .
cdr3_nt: TGTGCCAGCAGCCCAGGGTTAGCAACTAATGAAAAACTGTTTTTT
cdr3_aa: CASSPGLATNEKLFF

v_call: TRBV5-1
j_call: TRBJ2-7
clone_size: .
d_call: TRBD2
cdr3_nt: TGCGCCAGCACCCTGGGGGGGAACTCCTACGAGCAGTACTTC
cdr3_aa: CASTLGGNSYEQYF

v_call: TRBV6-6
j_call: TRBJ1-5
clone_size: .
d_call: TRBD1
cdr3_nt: TGTGCCAGCAATCAGGGGGGAAGTCAGCCCCAGCATTTT
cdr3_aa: CASNQGGSQPQHF

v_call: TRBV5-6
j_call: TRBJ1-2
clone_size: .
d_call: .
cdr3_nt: TGTGCCAGCAGCTTGGGCACAGGATTCCCCTATGGCTACACCTTC
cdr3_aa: CASSLGTGFPYGYTF

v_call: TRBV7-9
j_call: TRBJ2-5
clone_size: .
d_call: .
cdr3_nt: TGTGCCAGCAGCTCAGTTGAGGGTTTCCAAGAGACCCAGTACTTC
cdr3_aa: CASSSVEGFQETQYF